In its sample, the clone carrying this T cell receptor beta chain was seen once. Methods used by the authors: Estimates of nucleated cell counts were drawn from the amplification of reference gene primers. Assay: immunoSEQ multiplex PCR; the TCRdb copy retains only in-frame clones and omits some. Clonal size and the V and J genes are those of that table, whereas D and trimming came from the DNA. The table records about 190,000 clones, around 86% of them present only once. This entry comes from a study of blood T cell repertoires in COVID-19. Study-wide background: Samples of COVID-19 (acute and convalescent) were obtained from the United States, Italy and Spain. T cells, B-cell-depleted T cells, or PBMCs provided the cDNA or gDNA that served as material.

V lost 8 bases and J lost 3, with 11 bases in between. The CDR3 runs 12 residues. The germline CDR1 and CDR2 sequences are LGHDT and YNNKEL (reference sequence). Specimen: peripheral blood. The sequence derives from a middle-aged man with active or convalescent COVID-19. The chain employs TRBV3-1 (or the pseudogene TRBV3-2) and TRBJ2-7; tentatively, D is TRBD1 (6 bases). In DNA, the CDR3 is TGTGCCAGCGGTCTACAGGGCTACGAGCAGTACTTC. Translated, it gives CASGLQGYEQYF.